This entry lists 14 T cell receptor beta chains sequenced from one sample in a study of vaccination effects on CD4 cells after COVID-19. Pools of viral peptides were used by the ViraFEST assay to expand antigen-specific CD4+ T cells ahead of sequencing. Isolating CD4+ T cells followed 9 to 10 days of culture. Nobody among the vaccine recipients had prior SARS-CoV-2 infection (nucleocapsid antibodies were negative). TCRdb keeps only in-frame clones here, not all; method: immunoSEQ multiplex PCR. The sample includes approximately 20,000 clones, over 60% of them seen just once. Antigens for these TCRs are unknown. The sequenced sample was CD4+ T cells from PBMCs cultured with HCoV-NL63 spike peptides, obtained before COVID-19 vaccination. The receptors were gathered from a human donor who received a COVID-19 vaccine.

The chain couples TRBV19 to TRBJ1-1; a weak D match, TRBD1 (6 bases). The CDR3 is 13 residues long. Germline lookup yields CDR1 LNHDA and CDR2 SQIVND (reference sequence). V shed 10 bases and J shed 4 bases, with 16 bases lying between them. In DNA form, the CDR3 reads TGTGCCACAATTTCGGGGGCTCGCACTGAAGCTTTCTTT. The encoded protein is CATISGARTEAFF.

This clone was seen a few times. The CDR3 is CASSPTREPYGYTF. The CDR3 region has the DNA TGTGCCAGTAGTCCTACACGGGAACCCTATGGCTACACCTTC. The chain employs TRBV19 and TRBJ1-2; D gene unclear. Germline lookup yields CDR1 LNHDA and CDR2 SQIVND (reference sequence). The CDR3 is 14 residues long. Between the trimmed V and J ends, which lost 5 bases and 4 bases, there was a span of 14 bases.

This clone was counted only a few times. This chain uses TRBV5-1 with TRBJ2-7; D remains unclear. V dropped 4 bases and J dropped 2 bases, with 10 bases sitting between them. The germline CDR1 and CDR2 sequences are SGHRS and YFSETQ. The CDR3 length is 13 residues. The CDR3 DNA is TGCGCCAGCAGCCCCGACGGTCCCTACGAGCAGTACTTC. The encoded protein is CASSPDGPYEQYF.

V gene TRBV28 combines with J gene TRBJ2-3; maybe TRBD1 (6 bases). V was cut by 5 bases and J by 2 bases, with 14 bases left in between. CDR3 length: 15 residues. Looked up from germline, CDR1 is MDHEN and CDR2 is SYDVKM. This chain's CDR3 is CASSLPSGHTDTQYF. Here the CDR3 DNA reads TGTGCCAGCAGTCTCCCATCGGGACACACAGATACGCAGTATTTT.

The chain employs TRBV6-4 and TRBJ2-1; weak D call: TRBD1 (7 bases). This CDR3 spans 15 amino acids. Germline assignment: CDR1 MRHNA and CDR2 SNTAGT. V lost 4 bases and J lost 8, with 18 bases in between. DNA for the CDR3: TGTGCCAGCAGTGGGAGGGGGCCCACAGGGGATGAGCAGTTCTTC. This translates into CASSGRGPTGDEQFF.

This clone was observed a single time. The chain recombines TRBV6-5 with TRBJ2-7; TRBD1 or TRBD2 may be the D gene (6 bases each). Germline V gene data show CDR1 as MNHEY and CDR2 as SVGAGI. Trimming removed 8 bases at V and 6 bases at J, with 17 bases between. The CDR3 consists of 13 residues. CDR3 nucleotides: TGTGCCAGCGGATTTAGGGGGGCGGGCGAGCAGTACTTC. Amino acid sequence: CASGFRGAGEQYF.

The chain joins TRBV7-2 to TRBJ1-6; D ambiguous. Germline V gene data show CDR1 as SGHTA and CDR2 as FQGNSA. CDR3 length: 15 residues. The ends were cut back, 1 base at V and 8 bases at J, with 12 bases in the middle. The CDR3 reads CASSLGSKTYSPLHF. CDR3 in DNA: TGTGCCAGCAGCTTAGGGTCGAAAACTTATTCACCCCTCCACTTT. Using reference TRBV7-2 and TRBJ1-6 for the parts outside the CDR3, the full variable domain is GAGVSQSPSNKVTEKGKDVELRCDPISGHTALYWYRQSLGQGLEFLIYFQGNSAPDKSGLPSDRFSAERTGGSVSTLTIQRTQQEDSAVYLCASSLGSKTYSPLHFGNGTRLTVT.

V is TRBV7-9 and J is TRBJ2-5; D may be TRBD2 (6 bases). The CDR3 is 16 amino acids. V was trimmed by 6 bases and J by 1 base, leaving 18 bases between them. Germline CDR1 is SEHNR and CDR2 is FQNEAQ (reference sequence). CDR3 coding DNA: TGTGCCAGCAGTCTGATGTTGGGGGGATCCCAAGAGACCCAGTACTTC. It codes for CASSLMLGGSQETQYF.

V is TRBV11-2 and J is TRBJ1-2; D is unresolved. V shed 5 bases and J shed 4 bases, with 17 bases lying between them. The CDR3 extends over 15 amino acids. Germline V gene lookup returns CDR1 SGHAT and CDR2 FQNNGV. The CDR3 coding sequence is TGTGCCAGCAGCCTCCAGCCAGCAGTCCTCTATGGCTACACCTTC. It yields the protein CASSLQPAVLYGYTF.

This clone was picked up one time. J is TRBJ2-3 and V is TRBV5-4, with 7 bases aligning to TRBD1. V gave up 0 bases and J gave up 5 bases; unmatched junction bases: 3. The CDR3 runs to 14 residues. CDR1 and CDR2 from the germline V gene are SGHNT and YYREEE (reference sequence). CDR3 residues: CASSLARDRDTQYF. For the CDR3, the DNA is TGTGCCAGCAGCTTGGCCAGGGACAGAGATACGCAGTATTTT.

The V and J genes are TRBV4-3 and TRBJ1-1; a possible D gene is TRBD1 (5 bases). Germline lookup yields CDR1 LGHNA and CDR2 YSLEER. This CDR3 is 14 amino acids long. Trimming removed 0 bases at V and 5 bases at J, with 10 bases between. This CDR3 is CASSQDLGGTEAFF. For the CDR3, the DNA is TGCGCCAGCAGCCAAGATTTGGGGGGGACTGAAGCTTTCTTT.

This rearrangement joins TRBV6-5 to TRBJ1-1; D unclear. Between the trimmed V and J ends, which lost 6 bases and 0 bases, there was a span of 14 bases. CDR3 length: 15 amino acids. Germline V CDR1 and CDR2: MNHEY, SVGAGI. The CDR3 region has the DNA TGTGCCAGCAGCTCGACCGCACTCATGAACACTGAAGCTTTCTTT. Translating it yields CASSSTALMNTEAFF.

The gene calls are TRBV7-9 and TRBJ1-1, with D possibly TRBD1 on 6 matching bases. The germline V gene encodes CDR1 SEHNR and CDR2 FQNEAQ (reference sequence). This CDR3 is built from 15 residues. Trimming removed 7 bases from V and 4 bases from J, with 19 bases in between. Here the CDR3 reads CASTLLGGGGTEAFF. CDR3 nucleotides: TGTGCCAGCACCCTCCTCGGGGGCGGGGGCACTGAAGCTTTCTTT.

The rearrangement uses TRBV18 and TRBJ2-1; 8 bases map to TRBD2. Germline trimming cut 3 bases from V and 4 bases from J; bases unmatched to any gene: 5. This CDR3 region has 15 residues. Germline loops: CDR1 KGHSH, CDR2 LQKENI. CDR3 region: CASSPPAGGYNEQFF. CDR3 bases: TGTGCCAGCTCACCTCCGGCGGGGGGATACAATGAGCAGTTCTTC.